This T cell receptor beta chain originates from a study of T cells in Graves' hyperthyroidism and ophthalmopathy. Points on this clonotype: No antigen is known for it.

Amplification targeted TCR beta CDR3 regions from RNA transcripts. TCR CDR3 underwent first-round RT-PCR with the HTBI primer set. TCRdb used MiXCR to reprocess the multiplex PCR reads, holding one entry per CDR3 protein. Of about 210,000 distinct CDR3 sequences in the sample, more than 15% were seen once. General study findings and limits: Most thyroid clonotypes that were expanded above 0.001 also turned up in blood.

PBMCs were collected from a roughly 9.7 ml volume of fresh peripheral blood. Sequenced input: blood. The receptor was derived from a man aged 50-59 years with Graves' hyperthyroidism.

CDR3 DNA sequence: TGTGCCAGCAGTTACCTGACAGGGGCCGGGGAGCTGTTTTTT. Residues: CASSYLTGAGELFF. The J gene is TRBJ2-2, the V gene TRBV12-3 or TRBV12-4; 8 bases align to TRBD1. This CDR3 has 14 residues. The V segment lost 4 bases and the J segment 6 bases; nucleotides outside the gene matches: 4.